Presented here are 14 T cell receptor beta chains from one specimen sequenced in a study of T cells in Graves' hyperthyroidism and ophthalmopathy. Amplified TCR beta CDR3 regions derived from RNA transcripts. HTBI primers were employed in a first-round RT-PCR of the TCR CDR3. TCRdb re-called the multiplex PCR reads with MiXCR, one entry per CDR3 protein. The sample carries about 560,000 distinct CDR3 sequences, around 13% recorded once. Input material: blood. These receptors all come from a woman aged 40-49 years with Graves' hyperthyroidism.

This clonotype occurred many times. This sequence joins TRBV27 and TRBJ2-3, with 9 bases lining up with TRBD2. V dropped 0 bases and J dropped 5; count of bases not matched to a gene: 6. CDR1 MNHEY and CDR2 SMNVEV come from the germline V gene (reference sequence). The CDR3 is 16 amino acids. The CDR3, as DNA: TGTGCCAGCAGTTTATCGGTAGCGGGAGTCCGAGATACGCAGTATTTT. Encoded protein: CASSLSVAGVRDTQYF.

This clonotype was observed at least ten times. DNA for the CDR3: TGTGCCAGCAGGGGTAGTAATAGCGGGAGAGGATGCAATGAGCAGTTCTTC. Amino acids: CASRGSNSGRGCNEQFF. The chain employs TRBV28 and TRBJ2-1; 9 bases match TRBD2. The CDR3 is 17 amino acids. V trimming: 6 bases; J trimming: 6 bases; junction bases outside the gene matches: 15. Germline assignment: CDR1 MDHEN and CDR2 SYDVKM.

In its sample, this clonotype was seen many times. The chain has TRBV27 and TRBJ2-1; 7 nucleotides line up with TRBD2. Germline V lookup: CDR1 MNHEY, CDR2 SMNVEV (reference sequence). CDR3 size: 13 residues. The V segment lost 5 bases and the J segment 9 bases; nucleotides outside the gene matches: 7. CDR3 region: CASSVLARTEQFF. In nucleotides, the CDR3 is TGTGCCAGCAGTGTACTAGCGCGGACTGAGCAGTTCTTC.

The table lists this clonotype with many counts. The chain links TRBV20-1 to TRBJ1-1; TRBD1 agrees at 7 bases. The CDR3 extends over 14 amino acids. From germline, CDR1 is DFQATT and CDR2 SNEGSKA (reference sequence). Trimming at V came to 1 base and at J to 4 bases, leaving 6 bases not matched to a gene. The CDR3 coding sequence is TGCAGTGCTAGAGCGACAGGGCGGGGCACTGAAGCTTTCTTT. Its protein product is CSARATGRGTEAFF.

J is TRBJ1-2 and V is TRBV20-1; D is possibly TRBD1 (6 bases). Germline values: CDR1 DFQATT, CDR2 SNEGSKA (reference sequence). V lost 3 bases and J 8 bases, leaving 16 bases between the germline ends. CDR3 length equals 13 residues. In nucleotides, the CDR3 is TGCAGTGCTAGGAGACAGGACTCTGGCGGCTACACCTTC. Amino acids: CSARRQDSGGYTF.

This clonotype was recorded many times. The rearrangement joins TRBV9 to TRBJ2-2; 9 nucleotides match TRBD2. CDR1 is SGDLS, CDR2 YYNGEE, per germline. The CDR3 totals 17 residues. V lost 1 base, J lost 2 bases, and 6 bases stayed unmatched. Written as DNA, the CDR3 is TGTGCCAGCAGCGTATCACGGACTAGCGTTAACACCGGGGAGCTGTTTTTT. Amino acids: CASSVSRTSVNTGELFF.

The CDR3 here is CASSRTSYSENTEAFF. DNA of the CDR3: TGCGCCAGCAGCCGAACCTCTTACAGCGAGAACACTGAAGCTTTCTTT. The chain links TRBV5-1 to TRBJ1-1; D call uncertain. Germline lookup yields CDR1 SGHRS and CDR2 YFSETQ. With 4 bases removed from V and 1 base from J, the gap between germline ends came to 17 bases. The CDR3 loop spans 16 amino acids.

This clonotype came up a few times. The chain uses TRBV6-1 and TRBJ1-3, with no clear D. Germline loops: CDR1 MNHNS, CDR2 SASEGT. The CDR3 spans 15 residues. V was pared by 5 bases and J by 0 bases, with 11 bases between. The CDR3 protein is CASSRQNLSGNTIYF. CDR3 nucleotide sequence: TGTGCCAGCAGTCGCCAGAACCTCTCTGGAAACACCATATATTTT.

This clonotype was recorded at least ten times. The rearrangement joins TRBV7-2 to TRBJ2-1, with 9 bases identical to TRBD2. V lost 5 bases to trimming and J lost 7 bases; unmatched junction nucleotides: 9. This CDR3 is built from 15 residues. In germline, CDR1 is SGHTA, CDR2 FQGNSA. The CDR3 loop is CASSPISGRTNEQFF. The CDR3 region has the DNA TGTGCCAGCAGCCCAATAAGCGGGAGGACAAATGAGCAGTTCTTC.

This chain links TRBV5-5 with TRBJ2-7; D not certain. V was pared by 2 bases and J by 3 bases, with 6 bases between. There are 12 residues in the CDR3. The germline gives CDR1 SGHKS, CDR2 YYEKEE (reference sequence). CDR3 in DNA: TGTGCCAGCAGCTTTGTGGACTACGAGCAGTACTTC. Its translation is CASSFVDYEQYF. Full variable domain (missing parts from reference TRBV5-5 and TRBJ2-7): DAGVTQSPTHLIKTRGQQVTLRCSPISGHKSVSWYQQVLGQGPQFIFQYYEKEERGRGNFPDRFSARQFPNYSSELNVNALLLGDSALYLCASSFVDYEQYFGPGTRLTVT.

This clonotype appeared many times. The chain combines TRBV6-5 with TRBJ1-1; unclear D gene. V was clipped by 2 bases and J by 1 base, with 11 bases between them. The CDR3 length is 15 residues. Per the germline V gene, CDR1 is MNHEY and CDR2 is SVGAGI. CDR3 sequence reads: CASSYGRSGNTEAFF. CDR3 nucleotides: TGTGCCAGCAGTTACGGGCGGAGCGGGAACACTGAAGCTTTCTTT.

There are many counts of this clonotype. The chain employs TRBV5-5 and TRBJ1-1; unclear D gene. Germline CDR1 SGHKS, CDR2 YYEKEE (reference sequence). The length of the CDR3 is 12 residues. Trimming pared 9 bases from V and 3 bases from J, leaving 12 bases between. The CDR3, as DNA: TGTGCCACGGGTGGATTGGACACTGAAGCTTTCTTT. It specifies CATGGLDTEAFF.

Points on this clonotype: The junction departs from the called germline gene at one end, perhaps through a read error. This chain links TRBV24-1 with TRBJ2-3; TRBD1 aligns across 9 bases. The CDR3 contains 16 residues. Germline assignment: CDR1 KGHDR and CDR2 SFDVKD. DNA of the CDR3: TGTGCCACCGGTGATAAACAAGGGACAGGGAGCGATACGCAGTATTTT. Translating it yields CATGDKQGTGSDTQYF.

This clonotype was detected many times. CDR3 sequence: CSAWRSYEQYF. DNA of the CDR3: TGCAGTGCTTGGAGGTCCTACGAGCAGTACTTC. The genes are TRBV20-1 and TRBJ2-7, with D possibly TRBD2 on 5 matching bases. Germline CDR1 and CDR2: DFQATT and SNEGSKA (reference sequence). This CDR3 has 11 residues. Trimming cost V 5 bases and J 1 base, with 6 bases left between them.